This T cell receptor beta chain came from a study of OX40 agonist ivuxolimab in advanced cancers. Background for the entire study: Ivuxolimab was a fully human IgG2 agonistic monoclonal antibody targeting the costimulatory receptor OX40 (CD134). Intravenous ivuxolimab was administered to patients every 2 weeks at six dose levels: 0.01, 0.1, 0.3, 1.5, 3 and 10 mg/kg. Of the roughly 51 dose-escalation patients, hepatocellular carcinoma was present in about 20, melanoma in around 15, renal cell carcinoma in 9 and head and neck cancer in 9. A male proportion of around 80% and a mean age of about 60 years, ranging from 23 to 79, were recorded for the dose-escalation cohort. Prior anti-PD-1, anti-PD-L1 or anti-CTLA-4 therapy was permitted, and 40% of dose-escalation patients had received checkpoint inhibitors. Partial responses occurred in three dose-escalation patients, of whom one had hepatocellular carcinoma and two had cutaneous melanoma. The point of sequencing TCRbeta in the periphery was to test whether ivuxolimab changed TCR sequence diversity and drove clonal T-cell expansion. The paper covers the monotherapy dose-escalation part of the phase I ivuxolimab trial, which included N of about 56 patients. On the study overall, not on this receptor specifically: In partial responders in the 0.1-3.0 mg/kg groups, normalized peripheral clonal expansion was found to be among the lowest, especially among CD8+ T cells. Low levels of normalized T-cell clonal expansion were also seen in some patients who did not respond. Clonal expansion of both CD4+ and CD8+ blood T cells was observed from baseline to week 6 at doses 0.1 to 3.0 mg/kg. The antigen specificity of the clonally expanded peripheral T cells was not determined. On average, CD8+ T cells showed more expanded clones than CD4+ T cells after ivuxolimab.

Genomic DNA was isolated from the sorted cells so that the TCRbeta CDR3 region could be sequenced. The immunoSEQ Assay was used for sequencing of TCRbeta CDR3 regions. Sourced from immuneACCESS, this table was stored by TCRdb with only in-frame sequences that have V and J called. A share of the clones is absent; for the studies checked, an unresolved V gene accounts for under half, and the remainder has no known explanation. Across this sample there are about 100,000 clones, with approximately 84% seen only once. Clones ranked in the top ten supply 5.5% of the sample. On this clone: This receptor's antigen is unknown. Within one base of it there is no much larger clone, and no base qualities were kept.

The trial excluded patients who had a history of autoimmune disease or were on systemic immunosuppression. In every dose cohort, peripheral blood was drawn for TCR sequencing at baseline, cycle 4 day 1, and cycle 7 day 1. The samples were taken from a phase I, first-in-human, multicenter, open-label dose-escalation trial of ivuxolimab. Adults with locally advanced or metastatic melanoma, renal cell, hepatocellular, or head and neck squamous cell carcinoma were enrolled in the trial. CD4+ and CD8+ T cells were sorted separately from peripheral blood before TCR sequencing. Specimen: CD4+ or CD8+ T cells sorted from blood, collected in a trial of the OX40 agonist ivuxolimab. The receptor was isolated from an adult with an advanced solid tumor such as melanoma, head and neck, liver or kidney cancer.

The nucleotide sequence is TGTGCCAGCAGCTTGGAACAGGGGGTAGGAACCCAGTACTTC. It translates to CASSLEQGVGTQYF. This sequence uses TRBV5-5 and TRBJ2-5; 8 of the junction bases match TRBD1. Trimming removed 0 bases from V and 8 bases from J; the gene matches leave 6 bases unexplained. The germline V gene (reference sequence) specifies SGHKS as CDR1 and YYEKEE as CDR2. The CDR3, cysteine through phenylalanine, is 14 amino acids long. Kept here is only the CDR3 DNA, which spans 42 bases and is read in frame from base 1.